These 6 T cell receptor beta chains originate from one sample sequenced in a study of blood T cell repertoires in COVID-19. Clones were sequenced by immunoSEQ multiplex PCR, and TCRdb holds only the in-frame ones, with some missing. The sample has about 460,000 clones, around nine tenths seen once. The sequenced sample consisted of PBMCs or T cells enriched from blood (not recorded which). Source of these receptors: a woman aged 55-69 years who had recovered from COVID-19.

The rearrangement links TRBV7-6 to TRBJ1-1; D remains ambiguous. CDR3 length: 15 residues. The V and J ends lost 2 bases and 0 bases respectively, with 10 bases between them. Germline CDR1 is SGHVS and CDR2 is FNYEAQ. The CDR3 nucleotides are TGTGCCAGCAGCTTACTCAGAGGGATGAACACTGAAGCTTTCTTT. Translation: CASSLLRGMNTEAFF. The full variable domain, with the rest looked up from reference TRBV7-6 and TRBJ1-1, is GAGVSQSPRYKVTKRGQDVALRCDPISGHVSLYWYRQALGQGPEFLTYFNYEAQQDKSGLPNDRFSAERPEGSISTLTIQRTEQRDSAMYRCASSLLRGMNTEAFFGQGTRLTVV.

The J gene is TRBJ2-3, the V gene TRBV2, with 9 nucleotides matching TRBD1. The CDR3 sequence is 15 residues long. V gave up 6 bases and J gave up 2 bases; unmatched junction bases: 6. Per germline, CDR1 SNHLY and CDR2 FYNNEI. CDR3 region: CASRGGTGYTDTQYF. Written as DNA, the CDR3 is TGTGCCAGCAGGGGGGGGACAGGGTACACAGATACGCAGTATTTT. The variable domain in full, completed from reference TRBV2 and TRBJ2-3, reads EPEVTQTPSHQVTQMGQEVILRCVPISNHLYFYWYRQILGQKVEFLVSFYNNEISEKSEIFDDQFSVERPDGSNFTLKIRSTKLEDSAMYFCASRGGTGYTDTQYFGPGTRLTVL.

The chain uses TRBV28 and TRBJ2-1, with 9 bases fitting TRBD1. The V and J ends lost 3 bases and 4 bases, in that order; junction bases with no gene match: 7. The CDR3 runs to 16 residues. Per the germline V gene, CDR1 is MDHEN and CDR2 is SYDVKM. CDR3 nucleotide sequence: TGTGCCAGCAGTTTGTGGGGACAGGGCCTTTACAATGAGCAGTTCTTC. Its protein product is CASSLWGQGLYNEQFF. Looking up the rest from reference TRBV28 and TRBJ2-1 gives the full variable domain: DVKVTQSSRYLVKRTGEKVFLECVQDMDHENMFWYRQDPGLGLRLIYFSYDVKMKEKGDIPEGYSVSREKKERFSLILESASTNQTSMYLCASSLWGQGLYNEQFFGPGTRLTVL.

The J gene is TRBJ1-1, the V gene TRBV6-5; D not resolved. The CDR3 totals 13 residues. The V end was cut by 6 bases, the J end by 1 base, with 9 bases between. Per the germline V gene, CDR1 is MNHEY and CDR2 is SVGAGI. CDR3 in amino acids: CASSSEGNTEAFF. DNA for the CDR3: TGTGCCAGCAGCTCCGAGGGGAACACTGAAGCTTTCTTT.

A remark on this clone: Other DNA sequences in this sample translate to the same CDR3. The chain carries TRBV5-1 and TRBJ1-5; possibly TRBD1 for D (6 bases). The CDR3 covers 15 residues. Germline loops: CDR1 SGHRS, CDR2 YFSETQ. V shed 0 bases and J shed 1 base, with 8 bases lying between them. The chain's CDR3 is CASSLEGGSNQPQHF. The CDR3 nucleotides are TGCGCCAGCAGCTTGGAAGGGGGAAGCAATCAGCCCCAGCATTTT.

This chain links TRBV3-1 (or the pseudogene TRBV3-2) with TRBJ1-1; D remains unclear. V shed 3 bases and J shed 6 bases, with 5 bases lying between them. This CDR3 is 11 amino acids long. The germline CDR1 and CDR2 sequences are LGHDT and YNNKEL (reference sequence). The CDR3 DNA reads as TGTGCCAGCAGCCAGAGCTCTGAAGCTTTCTTT. Its protein is CASSQSSEAFF.